This TCR beta chain was sequenced in a study of blood T cell repertoires in COVID-19. Germline values: CDR1 MDHEN, CDR2 SYDVKM. The CDR3 covers 15 residues. V shed 3 bases and J 7 bases; nucleotides not matched to a gene: 8. Assay used: immunoSEQ multiplex PCR; TCRdb lists only in-frame clones, some missing. Of 80,000 to 100,000 clones in the sample, around four fifths are singletons; the top ten hold about 16%. The rearrangement links TRBV28 to TRBJ2-2; 7 bases fit TRBD1. Specimen: peripheral blood. This clonotype was obtained from a human donor in a cohort sampled during active COVID-19. CDR3 sequence (DNA): TGTGCCAGCAGTTTTGGGAGACAGGGCGGCGGGGAGCTGTTTTTT. Protein: CASSFGRQGGGELFF.